A selection of T cell receptor beta chains follows, all from one sample in a study of metastatic and nonmetastatic thyroid tumors. TCRdb reassembled clones from the PCR reads with MiXCR. The repertoire holds 30,000 to 40,000 clones, with around 23% as singletons. The material sequenced was tumor tissue. Source of these receptors: a male donor with papillary thyroid cancer or a benign thyroid nodule (not recorded which). Some clones in this sample may be carry-over from other donors' samples. CDR3s include the opening cysteine and the closing phenylalanine or tryptophan. The order of the fields is clone size, J gene, D gene, V gene, CDR3 protein, CDR3 DNA. D genes are given only for firm matches. Clone sizes are given selectively: once, few, many, or a class where the clone is expanded.

>many|TRBJ2-3|-|TRBV2
CASSELSSGTDTQYF
TGTGCCAGCAGTGAATTAAGTAGCGGTACAGATACGCAGTATTTT
>many|TRBJ1-4|TRBD1|TRBV4-1
CASSPSRDRVRRGLFF
TGCGCCAGCAGCCCCTCCCGGGACAGGGTGCGGCGGGGACTGTTTTTT
>-|TRBJ1-5|-|TRBV6-6
CASSYIRNQPQHF
TGTGCCAGCAGTTACATCCGAAATCAGCCCCAGCATTTT
>few|TRBJ2-7|TRBD2|TRBV6-1
CASLADYEQYF
TGTGCCAGCCTAGCGGACTACGAGCAGTACTTC
>many|TRBJ1-1|-|TRBV5-8
CASSLGLNTEAFF
TGTGCCAGCAGCTTGGGGTTGAACACTGAAGCTTTCTTT
>many|TRBJ2-7|-|TRBV19
CASSNRQRYEQYF
TGTGCCAGTAGTAACAGACAGCGCTACGAGCAGTACTTC
>-|TRBJ2-3|TRBD2|TRBV2
CARIDLAESTDTQYF
TGTGCCAGGATTGATCTAGCGGAAAGCACAGATACGCAGTATTTT
>few|TRBJ1-2|TRBD1|TRBV10-3
CAISEGNRGFNYGYTF
TGTGCCATCAGTGAAGGGAACAGGGGGTTTAACTATGGCTACACCTTC
>-|TRBJ1-2|TRBD1|TRBV3-1
CASSQDGETGVPVGGYTF
TGTGCCAGCAGCCAAGATGGGGAGACAGGGGTGCCTGTTGGGGGCTACACCTTC
>-|TRBJ1-3|-|TRBV5-1
CASSLSVSGNTIYF
TGCGCCAGCAGCTTATCGGTCTCTGGAAACACCATATATTTT
>many|TRBJ1-4|TRBD1|TRBV4-1
CASSQAGTGGKLFF
TGCGCCAGCAGCCAAGCTGGGACAGGGGGAAAACTGTTTTTT
>-|TRBJ1-2|TRBD1|TRBV19
CASVPTAGGVKGYGYTF
TGTGCCAGTGTTCCCACGGCAGGGGGCGTGAAGGGGTATGGCTACACCTTC
>-|TRBJ2-7|TRBD2|TRBV2
CASSDLALLAGVPEQYF
TGTGCCAGCAGTGACTTGGCACTACTAGCGGGAGTGCCCGAGCAGTACTTC
>-|TRBJ1-4|TRBD1|TRBV6-4
CASSDCRDRGHWNEKLFF
TGTGCCAGCAGTGATTGCCGGGACAGGGGGCATTGGAATGAAAAACTGTTTTTT
>-|TRBJ2-3|TRBD2|TRBV5-1
CASRLWLAGETDTQYF
TGCGCCAGCAGGCTCTGGCTAGCGGGAGAAACTGATACGCAGTATTTT
>many|TRBJ1-1|TRBD1|TRBV6-1
CASRLDRVTEAFF
TGTGCCAGCAGACTGGACAGGGTCACTGAAGCTTTCTTT
>-|TRBJ2-3|-|TRBV5-4
CASSLGVPTPTDTQYF
TGTGCCAGCAGCTTGGGGGTCCCTACGCCCACAGATACGCAGTATTTT
>-|TRBJ2-1|-|TRBV11-2
CASSFGETAYNEQFF
TGTGCCAGCAGCTTCGGTGAGACGGCCTACAATGAGCAGTTCTTC
>many|TRBJ2-1|-|TRBV9
CASSVVPNYNEQFF
TGTGCCAGCAGCGTAGTCCCAAACTACAATGAGCAGTTCTTC
>many|TRBJ2-2|TRBD2|TRBV11-3
CASSLAGGTGELFF
TGTGCCAGCAGCTTAGCGGGAGGGACCGGGGAGCTGTTTTTT
>-|TRBJ2-7|-|TRBV6-2/TRBV6-3
CASRGGAREQYF
TGTGCCAGCCGTGGAGGCGCTAGAGAGCAGTACTTC
>-|TRBJ2-2|-|TRBV5-1
CASSLAAGGELFF
TGCGCCAGCAGCTTGGCGGCAGGCGGGGAGCTGTTTTTT